This entry concerns a single T cell receptor (beta chain). Its antigen remains unidentified. The authors ran a second PCR of 7 to 11 cycles using a sample-barcoded 5' primer and a J-beta primer mix. TCRdb independently ran MiXCR on the 5' RACE reads; one entry per CDR3 protein. The sample contains about 780,000 distinct CDR3 sequences, about half of which appear only once. Trimming pared 4 bases from V and 6 bases from J, leaving 10 bases between. Germline assignment: CDR1 SQVTM and CDR2 ANQGSEA. There are 12 residues in the CDR3. This sample is drawn from a study of blood T cells in healthy people across ages. Study-level results: With unsorted PBMCs, a conclusive comparison of naive versus antigen-experienced cells was not possible. Naive T cell percentage strongly correlated with TCR beta diversity.

The clonotype comes from a man of 80 years or more in good health. Material: blood. The chain recombines TRBV29-1 with TRBJ2-4; D ambiguous. CDR3 DNA sequence: TGCAGCGTTGGGACCATGGGAAACATTCAGTACTTC. Amino acid sequence: CSVGTMGNIQYF.